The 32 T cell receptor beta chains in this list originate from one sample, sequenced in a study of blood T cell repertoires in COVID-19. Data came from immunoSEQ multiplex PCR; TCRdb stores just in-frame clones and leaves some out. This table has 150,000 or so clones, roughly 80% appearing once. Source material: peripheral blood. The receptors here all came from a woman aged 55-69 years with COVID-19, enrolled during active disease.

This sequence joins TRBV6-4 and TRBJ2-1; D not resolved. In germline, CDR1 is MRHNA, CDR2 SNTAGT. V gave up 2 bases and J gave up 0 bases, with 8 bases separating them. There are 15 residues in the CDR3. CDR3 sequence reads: CASSDGLSSYNEQFF. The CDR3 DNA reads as TGTGCCAGCAGTGACGGTCTTAGCTCCTACAATGAGCAGTTCTTC.

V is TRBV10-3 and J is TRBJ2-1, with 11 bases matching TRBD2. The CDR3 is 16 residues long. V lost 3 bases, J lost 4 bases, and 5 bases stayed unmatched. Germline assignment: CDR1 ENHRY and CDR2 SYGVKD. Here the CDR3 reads CAISDTGTSGYNEQFF. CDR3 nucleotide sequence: TGTGCCATCAGTGATACCGGGACTAGCGGATACAATGAGCAGTTCTTC.

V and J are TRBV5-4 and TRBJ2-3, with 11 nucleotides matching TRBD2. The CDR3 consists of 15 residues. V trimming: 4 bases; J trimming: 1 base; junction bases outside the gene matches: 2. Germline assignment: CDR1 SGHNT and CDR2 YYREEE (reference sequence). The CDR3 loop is CASSEGLAGTDTQYF. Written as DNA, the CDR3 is TGTGCCAGCAGCGAGGGACTAGCGGGCACAGATACGCAGTATTTT.

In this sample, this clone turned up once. In nucleotides, the CDR3 is TGTGCCAGCACCAGTTCCGCGACAGGGTCGTACACTGAAGCTTTCTTT. The encoded protein is CASTSSATGSYTEAFF. This sequence joins TRBV2 and TRBJ1-1, with 7 bases fitting TRBD1. In germline, CDR1 is SNHLY, CDR2 FYNNEI. V was clipped by 7 bases and J by 3 bases; unmatched bases: 14. The CDR3 length is 16 residues.

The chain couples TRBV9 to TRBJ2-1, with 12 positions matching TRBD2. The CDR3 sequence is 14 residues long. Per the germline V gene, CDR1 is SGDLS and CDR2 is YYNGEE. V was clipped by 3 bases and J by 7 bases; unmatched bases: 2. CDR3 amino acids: CASSASGRGNEQFF. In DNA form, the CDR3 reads TGTGCCAGCAGCGCTAGCGGGAGGGGGAATGAGCAGTTCTTC.

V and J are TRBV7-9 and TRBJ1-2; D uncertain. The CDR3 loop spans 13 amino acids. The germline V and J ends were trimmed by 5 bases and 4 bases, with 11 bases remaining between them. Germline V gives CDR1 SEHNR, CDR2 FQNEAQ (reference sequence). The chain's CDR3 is CASSGGVFYGYTF. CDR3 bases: TGTGCCAGCAGCGGCGGGGTCTTCTATGGCTACACCTTC.

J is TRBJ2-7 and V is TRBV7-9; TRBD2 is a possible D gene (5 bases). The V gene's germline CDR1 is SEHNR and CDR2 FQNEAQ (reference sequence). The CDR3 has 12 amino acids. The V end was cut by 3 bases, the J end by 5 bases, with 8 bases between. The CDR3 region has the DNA TGTGCCAGCAGCTTCGGGGATCACGAGCAGTACGTC. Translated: CASSFGDHEQYV.

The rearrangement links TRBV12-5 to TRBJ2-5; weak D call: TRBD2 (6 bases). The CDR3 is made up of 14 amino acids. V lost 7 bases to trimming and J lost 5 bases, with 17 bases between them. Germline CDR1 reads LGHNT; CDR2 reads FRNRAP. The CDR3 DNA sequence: TGTGCTAGTGCCCCCGGCGGGGCTCAGGAGACCCAGTACTTC. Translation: CASAPGGAQETQYF.

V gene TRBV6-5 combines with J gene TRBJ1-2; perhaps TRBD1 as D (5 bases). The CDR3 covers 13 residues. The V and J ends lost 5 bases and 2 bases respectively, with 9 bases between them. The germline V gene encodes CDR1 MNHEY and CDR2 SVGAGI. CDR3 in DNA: TGTGCCAGCAGTAACCGACAGAACTATGGCTACACCTTC. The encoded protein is CASSNRQNYGYTF.

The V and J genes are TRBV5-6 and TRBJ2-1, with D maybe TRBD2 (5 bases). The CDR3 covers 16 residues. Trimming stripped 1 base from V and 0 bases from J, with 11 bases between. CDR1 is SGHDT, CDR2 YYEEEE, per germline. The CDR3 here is CASSLLSGSSYNEQFF. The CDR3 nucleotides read TGTGCCAGCAGCTTGCTAAGCGGAAGCTCCTACAATGAGCAGTTCTTC.

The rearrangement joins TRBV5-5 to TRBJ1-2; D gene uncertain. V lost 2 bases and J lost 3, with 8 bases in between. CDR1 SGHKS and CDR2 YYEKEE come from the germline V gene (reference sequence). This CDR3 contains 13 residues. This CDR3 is CASSLEEDYGYTF. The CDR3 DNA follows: TGTGCCAGCAGCTTAGAGGAGGACTATGGCTACACCTTC.

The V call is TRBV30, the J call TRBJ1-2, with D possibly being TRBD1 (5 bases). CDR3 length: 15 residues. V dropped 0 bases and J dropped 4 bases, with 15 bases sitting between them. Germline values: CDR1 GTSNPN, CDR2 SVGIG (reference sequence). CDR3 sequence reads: CAWSVPGIGLYGYTF. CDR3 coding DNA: TGTGCCTGGAGTGTACCAGGGATCGGGCTCTATGGCTACACCTTC.

CDR3 sequence: CASTQMGTGNYGYTF. In DNA, the CDR3 is TGTGCCAGTACCCAGATGGGGACAGGCAACTATGGCTACACCTTC. The chain links TRBV19 to TRBJ1-2; the match to TRBD1 covers 8 bases. This CDR3 is built from 15 residues. CDR1 LNHDA and CDR2 SQIVND come from the germline V gene (reference sequence). The V gene end was trimmed by 7 bases and the J gene end by 2 bases; junction bases not matched to a gene: 9.

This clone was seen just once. Written as DNA, the CDR3 is TGTGCCAGCAGCTTGGCCGGGACAGGAAAAGATACGCAGTATTTT. This codes for CASSLAGTGKDTQYF. The chain uses TRBV5-6 and TRBJ2-3; 8 bases map to TRBD1. V was clipped by 0 bases and J by 5 bases; unmatched bases: 5. The CDR3 sequence is 15 residues long. Per germline, CDR1 SGHDT and CDR2 YYEEEE.

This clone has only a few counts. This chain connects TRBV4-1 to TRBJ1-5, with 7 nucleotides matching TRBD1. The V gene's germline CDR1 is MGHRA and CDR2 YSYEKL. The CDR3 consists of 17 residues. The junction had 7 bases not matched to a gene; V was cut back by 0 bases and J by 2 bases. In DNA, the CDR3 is TGCGCCAGCAGCCAAGAAAGGCGACAGGGTGGCAATCAGCCCCAGCATTTT. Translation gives CASSQERRQGGNQPQHF.

This CDR3 reads CASSSGLAGVTGELFF. The CDR3 nucleotides are TGTGCCAGCAGTTCGGGACTAGCGGGGGTCACCGGGGAGCTGTTTTTT. The gene calls are TRBV6-5 and TRBJ2-2, with 14 bases lining up with TRBD2. Germline V gene lookup returns CDR1 MNHEY and CDR2 SVGAGI. This CDR3 contains 16 residues. V gave up 4 bases and J gave up 4 bases; unmatched junction bases: 2.

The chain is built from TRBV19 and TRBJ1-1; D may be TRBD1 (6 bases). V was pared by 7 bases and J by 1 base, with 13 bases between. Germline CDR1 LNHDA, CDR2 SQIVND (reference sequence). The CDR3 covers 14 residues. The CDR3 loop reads CASTPRQANTEAFF. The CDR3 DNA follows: TGTGCCAGTACTCCGCGACAGGCGAACACTGAAGCTTTCTTT.

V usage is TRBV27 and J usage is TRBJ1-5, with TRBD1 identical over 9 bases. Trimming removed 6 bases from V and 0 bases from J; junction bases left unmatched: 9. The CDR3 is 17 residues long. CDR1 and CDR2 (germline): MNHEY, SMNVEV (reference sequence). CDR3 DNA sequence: TGTGCCAGCAGCCCGGGACAGGGACCTTATAGCAATCAGCCCCAGCATTTT. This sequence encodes CASSPGQGPYSNQPQHF.

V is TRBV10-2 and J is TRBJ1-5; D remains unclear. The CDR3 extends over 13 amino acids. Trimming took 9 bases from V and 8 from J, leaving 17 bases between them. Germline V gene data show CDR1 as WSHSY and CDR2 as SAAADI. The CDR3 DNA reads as TGCGCCAGTAGGCAGGCGCAAATGGAGCCCCAGCATTTT. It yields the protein CASRQAQMEPQHF.

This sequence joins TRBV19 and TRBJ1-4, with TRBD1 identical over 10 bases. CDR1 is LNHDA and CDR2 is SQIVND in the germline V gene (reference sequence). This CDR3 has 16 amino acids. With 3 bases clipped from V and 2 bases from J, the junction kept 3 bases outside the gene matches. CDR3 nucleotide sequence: TGTGCCAGTAGTATCGGACAGGGGGTGACTAATGAAAAACTGTTTTTT. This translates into CASSIGQGVTNEKLFF.

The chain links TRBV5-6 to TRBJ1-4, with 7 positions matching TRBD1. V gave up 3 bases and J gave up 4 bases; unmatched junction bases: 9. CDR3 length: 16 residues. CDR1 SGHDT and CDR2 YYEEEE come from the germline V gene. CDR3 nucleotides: TGTGCCAGCAGCTCCCTAACAGGGGCCGGTAATGAAAAACTGTTTTTT. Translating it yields CASSSLTGAGNEKLFF.

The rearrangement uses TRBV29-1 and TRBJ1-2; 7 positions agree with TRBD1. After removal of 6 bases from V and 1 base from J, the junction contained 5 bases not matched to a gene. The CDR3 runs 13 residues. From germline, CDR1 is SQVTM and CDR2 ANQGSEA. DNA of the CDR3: TGCAGCGTCCAAGGGGGCGGTAACTATGGCTACACCTTC. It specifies CSVQGGGNYGYTF.

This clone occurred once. The DNA of the CDR3 is TGCGCCAGCAGCTTCCCTCACAGTGGTATCGGTGAAGCTTTCTTT. Its translation: CASSFPHSGIGEAFF. The chain links TRBV5-1 to TRBJ1-1; the D is unclear. V shed 2 bases and J shed 7 bases, with 18 bases lying between them. The CDR3 contains 15 residues. The germline gives CDR1 SGHRS, CDR2 YFSETQ.

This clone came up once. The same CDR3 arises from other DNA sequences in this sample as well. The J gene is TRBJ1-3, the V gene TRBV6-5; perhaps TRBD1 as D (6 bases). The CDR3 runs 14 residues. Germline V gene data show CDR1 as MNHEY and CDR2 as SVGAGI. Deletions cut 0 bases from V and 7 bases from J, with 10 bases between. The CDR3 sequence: CASSYSGGGNTIYF. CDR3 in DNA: TGTGCCAGCAGTTACTCCGGCGGGGGCAACACCATATATTTT.

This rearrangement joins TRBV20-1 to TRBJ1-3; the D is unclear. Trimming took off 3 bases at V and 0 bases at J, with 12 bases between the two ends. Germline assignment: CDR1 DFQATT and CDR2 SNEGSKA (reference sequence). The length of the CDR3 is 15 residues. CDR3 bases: TGCAGTGCTAGTGTACGGGTACACTCTGGAAACACCATATATTTT. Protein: CSASVRVHSGNTIYF.

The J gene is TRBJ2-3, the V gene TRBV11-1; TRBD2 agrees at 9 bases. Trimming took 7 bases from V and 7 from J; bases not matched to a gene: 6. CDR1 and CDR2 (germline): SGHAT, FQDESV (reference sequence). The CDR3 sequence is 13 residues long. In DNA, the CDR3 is TGTGCCAGCACAGTCCTAGCGGGGAATACGCAGTATTTT. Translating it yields CASTVLAGNTQYF.

This chain's CDR3 is CASSRLTVNTGELFF. The CDR3 nucleotides are TGTGCCAGCTCACGGTTGACAGTTAACACCGGGGAGCTGTTTTTT. The V call is TRBV18, the J call TRBJ2-2, with D perhaps TRBD1 (5 bases). The V and J ends lost 4 bases and 2 bases respectively, with 11 bases between them. The germline V gene encodes CDR1 KGHSH and CDR2 LQKENI. The CDR3 has 15 amino acids.

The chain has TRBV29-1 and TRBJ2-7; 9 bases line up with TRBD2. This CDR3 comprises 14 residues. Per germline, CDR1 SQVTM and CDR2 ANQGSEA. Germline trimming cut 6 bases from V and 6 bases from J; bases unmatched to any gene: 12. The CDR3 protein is CSVGLVAGAGEQYF. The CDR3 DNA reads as TGCAGCGTGGGTTTGGTAGCGGGAGCAGGCGAGCAGTACTTC.

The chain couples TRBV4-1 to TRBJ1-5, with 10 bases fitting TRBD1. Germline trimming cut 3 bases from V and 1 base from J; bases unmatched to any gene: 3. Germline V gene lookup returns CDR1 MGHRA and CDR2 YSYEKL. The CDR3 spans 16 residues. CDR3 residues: CASSQMDRGSNQPQHF. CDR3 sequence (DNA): TGCGCCAGCAGCCAGATGGACAGGGGGAGCAATCAGCCCCAGCATTTT.

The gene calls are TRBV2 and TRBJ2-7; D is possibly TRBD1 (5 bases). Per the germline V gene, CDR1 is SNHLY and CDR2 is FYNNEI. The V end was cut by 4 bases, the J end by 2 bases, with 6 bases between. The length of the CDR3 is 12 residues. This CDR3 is CASSATAYEQYF. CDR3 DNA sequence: TGTGCCAGCAGTGCGACAGCCTACGAGCAGTACTTC.

The CDR3 protein is CASSEVGGMNSPLHF. CDR3 bases: TGTGCCAGCAGTGAAGTAGGAGGGATGAATTCACCCCTCCACTTT. The J gene is TRBJ1-6, the V gene TRBV2; D uncertain. Per germline, CDR1 SNHLY and CDR2 FYNNEI. V was pared by 1 base and J by 7 bases, with 11 bases between. The CDR3 totals 15 residues.

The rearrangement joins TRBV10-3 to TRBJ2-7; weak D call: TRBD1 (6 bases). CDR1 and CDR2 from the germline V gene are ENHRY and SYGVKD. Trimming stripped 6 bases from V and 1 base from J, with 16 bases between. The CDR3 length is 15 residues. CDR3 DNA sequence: TGTGCCATCAGCAGTGACAGGACCTCATCCTACGAGCAGTACGTC. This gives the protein CAISSDRTSSYEQYV.